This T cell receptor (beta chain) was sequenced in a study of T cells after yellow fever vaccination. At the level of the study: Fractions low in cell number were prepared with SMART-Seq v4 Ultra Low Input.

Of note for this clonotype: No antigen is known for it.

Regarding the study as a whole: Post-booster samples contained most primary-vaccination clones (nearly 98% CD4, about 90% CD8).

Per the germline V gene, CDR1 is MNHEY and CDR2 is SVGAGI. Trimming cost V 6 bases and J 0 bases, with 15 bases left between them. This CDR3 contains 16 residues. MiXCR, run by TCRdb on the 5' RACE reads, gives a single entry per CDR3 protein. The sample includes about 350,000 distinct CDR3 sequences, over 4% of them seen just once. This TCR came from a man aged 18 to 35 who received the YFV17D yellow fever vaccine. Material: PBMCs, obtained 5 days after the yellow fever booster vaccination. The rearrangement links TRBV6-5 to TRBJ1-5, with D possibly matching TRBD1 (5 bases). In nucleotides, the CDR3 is TGTGCCAGCAGCCCCTCGGGACGGGCTAGCAATCAGCCCCAGCATTTT. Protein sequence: CASSPSGRASNQPQHF.